The present T cell receptor beta chain was sequenced within a study of cytomegalovirus exposure and HLA in healthy donors. In regard to this clone: The antigen remains undetermined.

Overall study results and limits: When a later analysis was performed, an Asian-associated ancestry cluster reportedly had fewer N-insertions than the roughly 700-donor mean.

The PCR had 60 Vbeta and 13 Jbeta primers. The repertoire was sequenced with immunoSEQ multiplex PCR; TCRdb's copy has only in-frame clones and lacks some. The table includes about 130,000 clones, roughly 79% detected once. J lost 1 base, V lost 6 bases, and 11 bases had no gene match. CDR3 size: 16 residues. Germline V gene lookup returns CDR1 MNHNY and CDR2 SVGAGI (reference sequence). This sequence was found in a woman in her forties or fifties in good health and CMV-seronegative. V gene TRBV6-6 combines with J gene TRBJ2-5; 7 nucleotides match TRBD2. Material for sequencing was PBMCs. CDR3 DNA sequence: TGTGCCAGCAGCGACGACAACATAGCGGGCCAAGAGACCCAGTACTTC. Translating gives CASSDDNIAGQETQYF.